This T cell receptor (beta chain) was identified in a study of blood T cell repertoires in COVID-19. The table came from immunoSEQ multiplex PCR; TCRdb's copy has only in-frame clones and leaves some out. The sample shows 150,000 or so clones, 70% to 85% of them seen only once. Concerning this clone itself: The junction departs from germline at one end; a sequencing error may be responsible.

The TCR originated in a woman older than 75 with acute or convalescent COVID-19. The sample taken for sequencing was peripheral blood.

Here the CDR3 DNA reads TGTGCCAGCAGTTACACCGGACAGGAACGCGCACATTTT. Its translation: CASSYTGQERAHF. The chain combines TRBV6-6 with TRBJ1-4, with 7 bases aligning to TRBD1. This CDR3 has 13 amino acids. In germline, CDR1 is MNHNY, CDR2 SVGAGI (reference sequence).